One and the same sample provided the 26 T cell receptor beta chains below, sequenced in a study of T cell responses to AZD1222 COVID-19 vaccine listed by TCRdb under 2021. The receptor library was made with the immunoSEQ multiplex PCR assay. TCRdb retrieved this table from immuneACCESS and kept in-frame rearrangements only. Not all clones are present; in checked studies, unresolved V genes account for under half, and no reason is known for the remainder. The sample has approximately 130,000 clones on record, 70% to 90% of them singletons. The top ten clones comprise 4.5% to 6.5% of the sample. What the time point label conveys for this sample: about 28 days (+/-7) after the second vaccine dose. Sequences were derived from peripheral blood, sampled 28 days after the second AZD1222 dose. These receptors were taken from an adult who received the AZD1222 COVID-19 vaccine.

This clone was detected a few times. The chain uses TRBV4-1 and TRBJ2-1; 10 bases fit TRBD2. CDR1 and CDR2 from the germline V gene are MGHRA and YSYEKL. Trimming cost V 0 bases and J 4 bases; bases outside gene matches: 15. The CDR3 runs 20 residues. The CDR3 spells CASSQEVSASGSRGYNEQFF. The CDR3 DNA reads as TGCGCCAGCAGCCAAGAAGTATCCGCTAGCGGGAGCCGGGGGTACAATGAGCAGTTCTTC.

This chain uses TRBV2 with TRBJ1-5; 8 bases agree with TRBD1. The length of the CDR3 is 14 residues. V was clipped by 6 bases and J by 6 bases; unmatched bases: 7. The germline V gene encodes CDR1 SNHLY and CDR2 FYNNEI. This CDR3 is CASSPDRESQPQHF. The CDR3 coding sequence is TGTGCCAGCAGCCCGGACAGGGAAAGTCAGCCCCAGCATTTT.

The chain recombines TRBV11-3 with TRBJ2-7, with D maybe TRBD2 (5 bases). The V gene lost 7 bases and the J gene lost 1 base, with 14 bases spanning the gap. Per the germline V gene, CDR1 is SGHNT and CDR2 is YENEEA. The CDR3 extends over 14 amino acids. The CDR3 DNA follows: TGTGCCAGCACGTCCAGGACTTTATCCTACGAGCAGTACTTC. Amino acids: CASTSRTLSYEQYF.

The DNA of the CDR3 is TGTGCCAGCAGCGAGGACAGGGACACAGATACGCAGTATTTT. Translated: CASSEDRDTDTQYF. The rearrangement uses TRBV11-3 and TRBJ2-3; TRBD1 matches 8 bases. V was pared by 5 bases and J by 2 bases, with 3 bases of the junction left unmatched. CDR1 and CDR2 from the germline V gene are SGHNT and YENEEA. CDR3 length: 14 amino acids.

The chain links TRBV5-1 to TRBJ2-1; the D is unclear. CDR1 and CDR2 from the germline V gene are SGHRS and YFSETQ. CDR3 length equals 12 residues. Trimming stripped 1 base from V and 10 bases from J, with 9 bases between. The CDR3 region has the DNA TGCGCCAGCAGCTTGTCCCCCCCGGAGCAGTTCTTC. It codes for CASSLSPPEQFF.

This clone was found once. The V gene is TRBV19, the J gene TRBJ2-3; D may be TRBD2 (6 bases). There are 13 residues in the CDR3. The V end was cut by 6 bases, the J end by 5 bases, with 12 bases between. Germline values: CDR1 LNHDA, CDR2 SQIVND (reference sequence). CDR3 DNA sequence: TGTGCCAGTAGCGGGAGCTGGGAAGATACGCAGTATTTT. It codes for CASSGSWEDTQYF.

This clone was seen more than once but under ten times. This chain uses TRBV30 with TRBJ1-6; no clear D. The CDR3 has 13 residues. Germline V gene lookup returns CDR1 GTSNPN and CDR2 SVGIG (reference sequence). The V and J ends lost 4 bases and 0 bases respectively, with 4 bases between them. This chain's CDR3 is CAWKVSYNSPLHF. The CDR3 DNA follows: TGTGCCTGGAAGGTCTCCTATAATTCACCCCTCCACTTT.

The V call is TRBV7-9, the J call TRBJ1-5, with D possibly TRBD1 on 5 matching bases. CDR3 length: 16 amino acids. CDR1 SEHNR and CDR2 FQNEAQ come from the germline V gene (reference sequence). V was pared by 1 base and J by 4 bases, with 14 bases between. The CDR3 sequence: CASSLVGTRGNQPQHF. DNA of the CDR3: TGTGCCAGCAGCTTAGTCGGGACCCGAGGAAATCAGCCCCAGCATTTT.

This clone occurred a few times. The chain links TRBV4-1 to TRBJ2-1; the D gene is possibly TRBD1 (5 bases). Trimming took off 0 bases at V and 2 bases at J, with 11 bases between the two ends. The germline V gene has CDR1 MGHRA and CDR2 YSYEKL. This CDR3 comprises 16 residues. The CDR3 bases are TGCGCCAGCAGCCAAGAGGGGCTGAACACCTACAATGAGCAGTTCTTC. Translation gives CASSQEGLNTYNEQFF.

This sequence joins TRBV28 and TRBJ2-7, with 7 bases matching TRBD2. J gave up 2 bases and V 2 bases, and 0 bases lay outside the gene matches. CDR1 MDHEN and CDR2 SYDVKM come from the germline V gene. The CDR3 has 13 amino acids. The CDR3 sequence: CASSLAGAYEQYF. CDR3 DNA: TGTGCCAGCAGTTTAGCGGGAGCCTACGAGCAGTACTTC. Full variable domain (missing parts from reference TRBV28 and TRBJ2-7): DVKVTQSSRYLVKRTGEKVFLECVQDMDHENMFWYRQDPGLGLRLIYFSYDVKMKEKGDIPEGYSVSREKKERFSLILESASTNQTSMYLCASSLAGAYEQYFGPGTRLTVT.

The CDR3 here is CASSDLQGRYDYGYTF. The CDR3 DNA reads TGTGCCAGCAGCGACCTCCAGGGGCGATATGACTATGGCTACACCTTC. The chain links TRBV9 to TRBJ1-2; D might be TRBD1 (6 bases). Germline CDR1 and CDR2: SGDLS and YYNGEE. This CDR3 has 16 residues. Deletions cut 3 bases from V and 3 bases from J, with 18 bases between.

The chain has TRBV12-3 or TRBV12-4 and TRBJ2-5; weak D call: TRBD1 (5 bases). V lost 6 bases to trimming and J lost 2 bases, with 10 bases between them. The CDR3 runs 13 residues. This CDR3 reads CASSTGRQETQYF. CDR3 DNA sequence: TGTGCCAGCAGCACAGGACGGCAAGAGACCCAGTACTTC.

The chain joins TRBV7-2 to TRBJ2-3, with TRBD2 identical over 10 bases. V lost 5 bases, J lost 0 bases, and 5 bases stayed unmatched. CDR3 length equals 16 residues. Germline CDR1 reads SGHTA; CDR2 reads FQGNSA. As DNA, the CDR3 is TGTGCCAGCAGCCCACAGCGGGGGGGAAGCACAGATACGCAGTATTTT. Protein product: CASSPQRGGSTDTQYF.

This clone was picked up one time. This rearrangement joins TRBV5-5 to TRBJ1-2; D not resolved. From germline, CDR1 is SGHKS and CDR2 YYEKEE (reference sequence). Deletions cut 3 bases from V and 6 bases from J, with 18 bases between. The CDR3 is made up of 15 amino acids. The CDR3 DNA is TGTGCCAGCAGCTCCCGCCATGGACCGGCCCATGGCTACACCTTC. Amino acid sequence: CASSSRHGPAHGYTF.

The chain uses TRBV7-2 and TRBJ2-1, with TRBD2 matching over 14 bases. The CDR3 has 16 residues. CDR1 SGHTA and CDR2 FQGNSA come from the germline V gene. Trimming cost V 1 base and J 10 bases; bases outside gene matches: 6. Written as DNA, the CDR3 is TGTGCCAGCAGCTTAGGGGGACTAGCGGGAGTTGACGAGCAGTTCTTC. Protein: CASSLGGLAGVDEQFF.

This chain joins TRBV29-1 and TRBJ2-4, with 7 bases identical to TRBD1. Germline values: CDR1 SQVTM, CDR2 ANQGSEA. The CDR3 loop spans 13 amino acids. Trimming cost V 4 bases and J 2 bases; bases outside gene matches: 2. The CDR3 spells CSVGQGSKNIQYF. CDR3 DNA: TGCAGCGTTGGACAGGGCTCCAAAAACATTCAGTACTTC.

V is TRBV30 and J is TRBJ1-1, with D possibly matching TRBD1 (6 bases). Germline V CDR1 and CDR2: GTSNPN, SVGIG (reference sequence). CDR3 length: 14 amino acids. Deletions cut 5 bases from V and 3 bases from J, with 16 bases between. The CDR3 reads CAWEGEGVYTEAFF. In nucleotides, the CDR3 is TGTGCCTGGGAGGGGGAGGGGGTCTACACTGAAGCTTTCTTT.

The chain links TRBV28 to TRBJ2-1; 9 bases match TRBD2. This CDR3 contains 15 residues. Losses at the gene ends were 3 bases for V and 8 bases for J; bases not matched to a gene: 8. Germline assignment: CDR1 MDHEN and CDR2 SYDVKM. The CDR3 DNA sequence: TGTGCCAGCAGTTTTCCAACTAGCGGGCGATATGAGCAGTTCTTC. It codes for CASSFPTSGRYEQFF.

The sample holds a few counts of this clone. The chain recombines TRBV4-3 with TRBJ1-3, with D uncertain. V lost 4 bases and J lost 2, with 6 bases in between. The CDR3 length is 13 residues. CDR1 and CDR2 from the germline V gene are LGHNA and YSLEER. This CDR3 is CASSPEPGNTIYF. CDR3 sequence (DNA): TGCGCCAGCAGCCCGGAACCTGGAAACACCATATATTTT.

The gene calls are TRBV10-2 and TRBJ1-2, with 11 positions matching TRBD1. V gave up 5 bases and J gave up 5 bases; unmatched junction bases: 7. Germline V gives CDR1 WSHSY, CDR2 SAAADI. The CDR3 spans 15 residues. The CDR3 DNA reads TGCGCCAGCAGTTCGGGACAGGGGGTTTCTTATGGCTACACCTTC. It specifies CASSSGQGVSYGYTF.

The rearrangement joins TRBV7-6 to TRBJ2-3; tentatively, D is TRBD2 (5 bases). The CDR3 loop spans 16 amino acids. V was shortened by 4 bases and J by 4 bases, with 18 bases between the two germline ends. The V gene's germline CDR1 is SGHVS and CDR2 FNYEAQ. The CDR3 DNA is TGTGCCAGCAGCTCCCAATGGGGAGTCGGTCCAGATACGCAGTATTTT. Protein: CASSSQWGVGPDTQYF. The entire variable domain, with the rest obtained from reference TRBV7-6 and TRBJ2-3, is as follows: GAGVSQSPRYKVTKRGQDVALRCDPISGHVSLYWYRQALGQGPEFLTYFNYEAQQDKSGLPNDRFSAERPEGSISTLTIQRTEQRDSAMYRCASSSQWGVGPDTQYFGPGTRLTVL.

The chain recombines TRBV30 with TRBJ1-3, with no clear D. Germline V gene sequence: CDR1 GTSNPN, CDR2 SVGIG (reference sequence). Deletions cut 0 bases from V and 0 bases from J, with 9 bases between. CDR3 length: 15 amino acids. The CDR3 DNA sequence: TGTGCCTGGAGTGTAGGACCGCGCTCTGGAAACACCATATATTTT. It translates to CAWSVGPRSGNTIYF. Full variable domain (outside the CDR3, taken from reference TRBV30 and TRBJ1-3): SQTIHQWPATLVQPVGSPLSLECTVEGTSNPNLYWYRQAAGRGLQLLFYSVGIGQISSEVPQNLSASRPQDRQFILSSKKLLLSDSGFYLCAWSVGPRSGNTIYFGEGSWLTVV.

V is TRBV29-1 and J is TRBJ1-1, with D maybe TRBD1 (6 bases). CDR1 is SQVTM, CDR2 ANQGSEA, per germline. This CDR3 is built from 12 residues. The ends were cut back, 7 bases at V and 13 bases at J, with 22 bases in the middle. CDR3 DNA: TGCAGCGCCTCTTTTCAGGGGCGGGTCGGTTTCTTT. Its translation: CSASFQGRVGFF.

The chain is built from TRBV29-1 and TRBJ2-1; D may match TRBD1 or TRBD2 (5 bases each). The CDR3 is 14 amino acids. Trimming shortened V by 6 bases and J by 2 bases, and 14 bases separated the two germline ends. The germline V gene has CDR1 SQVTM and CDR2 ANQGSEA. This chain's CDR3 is CSVDRDGAYNEQFF. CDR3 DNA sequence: TGCAGCGTCGACCGGGACGGGGCCTACAATGAGCAGTTCTTC.

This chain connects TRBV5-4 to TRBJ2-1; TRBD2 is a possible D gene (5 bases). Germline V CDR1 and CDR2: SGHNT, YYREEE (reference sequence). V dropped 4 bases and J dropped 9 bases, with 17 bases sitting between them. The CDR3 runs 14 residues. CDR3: CASSLPGLGSEQFF. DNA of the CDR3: TGTGCCAGCAGCCTCCCCGGACTCGGCAGTGAGCAGTTCTTC. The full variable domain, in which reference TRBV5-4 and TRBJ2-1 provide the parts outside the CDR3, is ETGVTQSPTHLIKTRGQQVTLRCSSQSGHNTVSWYQQALGQGPQFIFQYYREEENGRGNFPPRFSGLQFPNYSSELNVNALELDDSALYLCASSLPGLGSEQFFGPGTRLTVL.

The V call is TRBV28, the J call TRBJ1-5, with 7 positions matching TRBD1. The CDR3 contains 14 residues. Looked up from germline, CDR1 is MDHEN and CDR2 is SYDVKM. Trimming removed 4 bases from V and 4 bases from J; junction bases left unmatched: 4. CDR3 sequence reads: CASSSGQLNQPQHF. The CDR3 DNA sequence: TGTGCCAGCAGTTCGGGACAGTTGAATCAGCCCCAGCATTTT.